The sequence of this T cell receptor beta chain was determined in a study of CD8+ T cells in alopecia areata. Study at large: Those treated were given oral tofacitinib at 5 to 10 mg twice daily.

Using a FACSAria, the CD4+ and CD8+ T cells were sorted from the PBMCs. Note on this clone: The target antigen is unknown.

Points from the study as a whole: Lesional tissue from the scalp (especially in alopecia totalis/universalis) showed higher clonality than normal scalp. Sequences from scalp samples also cover resident alphabeta T cells of normal skin.

Reverse transcribed after extraction, RNA yielded cDNA as the sequencing template. Method: immunoSEQ multiplex PCR; TCRdb's copy keeps in-frame clones and lacks some. The table shows about 160,000 clones, with about 87% occurring only once. The clonotype comes from a human donor with alopecia areata. The source material was CD8+ T cells sorted from blood, sampled at week 0.

CDR3 coding DNA: TGTGCCAGCAGTGAAGCCGGGGGTCAGCCCCAGCATTTT. This translates into CASSEAGGQPQHF. V gene TRBV2 combines with J gene TRBJ1-5; tentatively, D is TRBD1 (5 bases). This CDR3 contains 13 residues. V lost 0 bases, J lost 6 bases, and 6 bases lay in between. CDR1 is SNHLY and CDR2 is FYNNEI in the germline V gene.